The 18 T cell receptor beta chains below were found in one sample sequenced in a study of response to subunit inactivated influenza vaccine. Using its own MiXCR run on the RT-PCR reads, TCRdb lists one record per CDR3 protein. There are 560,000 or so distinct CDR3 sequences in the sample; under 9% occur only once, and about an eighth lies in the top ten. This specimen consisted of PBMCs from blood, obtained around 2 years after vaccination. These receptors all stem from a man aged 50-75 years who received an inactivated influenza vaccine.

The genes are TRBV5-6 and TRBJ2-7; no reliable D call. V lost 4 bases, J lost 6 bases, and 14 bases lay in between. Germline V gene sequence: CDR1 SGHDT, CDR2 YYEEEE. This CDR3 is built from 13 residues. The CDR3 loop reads CASSRLLESEQYF. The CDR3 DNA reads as TGTGCCAGCAGCCGCCTACTGGAATCCGAGCAGTACTTC. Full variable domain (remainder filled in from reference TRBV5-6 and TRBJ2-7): DAGVTQSPTHLIKTRGQQVTLRCSPKSGHDTVSWYQQALGQGPQFIFQYYEEEERQRGNFPDRFSGHQFPNYSSELNVNALLLGDSALYLCASSRLLESEQYFGPGTRLTVT.

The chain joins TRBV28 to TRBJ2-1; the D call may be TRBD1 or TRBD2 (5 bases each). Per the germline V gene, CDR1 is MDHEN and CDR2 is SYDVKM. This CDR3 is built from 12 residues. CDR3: CASEGRANEQFF. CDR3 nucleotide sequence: TGTGCTAGCGAGGGACGAGCCAATGAGCAGTTCTTC.

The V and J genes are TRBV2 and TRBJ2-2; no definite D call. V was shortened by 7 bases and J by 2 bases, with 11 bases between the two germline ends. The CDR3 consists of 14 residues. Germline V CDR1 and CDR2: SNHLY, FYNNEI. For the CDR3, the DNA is TGTGCCAGCAACCCGACGGATAACACCGGGGAGCTGTTTTTT. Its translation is CASNPTDNTGELFF.

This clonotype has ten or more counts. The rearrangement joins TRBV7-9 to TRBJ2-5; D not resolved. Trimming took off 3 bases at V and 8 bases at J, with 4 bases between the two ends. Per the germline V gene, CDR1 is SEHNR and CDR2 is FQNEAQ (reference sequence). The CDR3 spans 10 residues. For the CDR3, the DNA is TGTGCCAGCAGCTTCGAAACCCAGTACTTC. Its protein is CASSFETQYF.

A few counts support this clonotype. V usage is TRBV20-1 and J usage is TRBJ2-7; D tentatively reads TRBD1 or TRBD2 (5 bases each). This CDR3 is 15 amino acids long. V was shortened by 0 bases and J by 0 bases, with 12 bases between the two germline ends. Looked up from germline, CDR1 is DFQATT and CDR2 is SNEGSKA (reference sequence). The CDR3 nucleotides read TGCAGTGCTAGAGATCTCGGGGCACTCTCCTACGAGCAGTACTTC. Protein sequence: CSARDLGALSYEQYF.

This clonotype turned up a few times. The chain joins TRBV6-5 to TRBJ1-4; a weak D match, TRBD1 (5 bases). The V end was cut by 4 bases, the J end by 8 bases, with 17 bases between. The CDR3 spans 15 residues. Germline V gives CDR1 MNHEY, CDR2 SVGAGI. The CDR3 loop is CASSLASGLTEKLFF. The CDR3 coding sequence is TGTGCCAGCAGTTTAGCGTCGGGACTGACGGAAAAACTGTTTTTT.

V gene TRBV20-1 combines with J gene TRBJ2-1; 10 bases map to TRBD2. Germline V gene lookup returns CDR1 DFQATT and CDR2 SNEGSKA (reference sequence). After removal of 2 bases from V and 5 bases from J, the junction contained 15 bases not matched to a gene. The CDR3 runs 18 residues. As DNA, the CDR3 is TGCAGTGCTAGAAGACTCCTAGCGGGGGTGGTTTGGGACAATGAGCAGTTCTTC. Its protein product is CSARRLLAGVVWDNEQFF.

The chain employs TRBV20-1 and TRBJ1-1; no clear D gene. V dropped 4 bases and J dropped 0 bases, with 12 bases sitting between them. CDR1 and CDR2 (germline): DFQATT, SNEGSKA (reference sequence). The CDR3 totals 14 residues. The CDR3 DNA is TGCAGTGCTACGGGGTTGGGAATGAACACTGAAGCTTTCTTT. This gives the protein CSATGLGMNTEAFF.

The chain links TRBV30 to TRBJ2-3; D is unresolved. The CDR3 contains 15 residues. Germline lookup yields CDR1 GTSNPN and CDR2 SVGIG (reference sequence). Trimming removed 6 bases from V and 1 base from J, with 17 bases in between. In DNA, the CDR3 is TGTGCCTGCGAACTTGGGCGAACCCGCACAGATACGCAGTATTTT. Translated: CACELGRTRTDTQYF.

CDR3 in DNA: TGTGCCACCAGACCTCTTGCGGGGAGTAGCACAGATACGCAGTATTTT. It specifies CATRPLAGSSTDTQYF. The chain carries TRBV10-3 and TRBJ2-3, with D possibly TRBD2 on 6 matching bases. Germline V CDR1 and CDR2: ENHRY, SYGVKD. Trimming stripped 10 bases from V and 0 bases from J, with 20 bases between. The CDR3 consists of 16 residues.

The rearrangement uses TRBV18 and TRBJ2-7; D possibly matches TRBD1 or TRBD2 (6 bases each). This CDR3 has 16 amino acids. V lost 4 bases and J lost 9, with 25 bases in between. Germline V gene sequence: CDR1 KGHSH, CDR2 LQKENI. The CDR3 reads CASSRSSGAKGPVQYF. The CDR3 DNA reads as TGTGCCAGCTCACGGTCGTCGGGGGCGAAAGGGCCCGTGCAGTACTTC.

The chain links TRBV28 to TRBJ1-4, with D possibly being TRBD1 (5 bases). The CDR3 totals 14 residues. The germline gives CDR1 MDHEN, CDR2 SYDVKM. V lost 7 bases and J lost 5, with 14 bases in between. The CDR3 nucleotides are TGTGCCAGCACCTCGGGACGGCGAAATGAAAAACTGTTTTTT. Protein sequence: CASTSGRRNEKLFF.

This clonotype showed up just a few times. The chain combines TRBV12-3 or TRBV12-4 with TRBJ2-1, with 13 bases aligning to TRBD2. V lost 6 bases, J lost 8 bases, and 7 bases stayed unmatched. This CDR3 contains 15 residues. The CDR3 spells CASSPGTSGAYEQFF. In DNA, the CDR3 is TGTGCCAGCAGCCCCGGGACTAGCGGGGCCTATGAGCAGTTCTTC.

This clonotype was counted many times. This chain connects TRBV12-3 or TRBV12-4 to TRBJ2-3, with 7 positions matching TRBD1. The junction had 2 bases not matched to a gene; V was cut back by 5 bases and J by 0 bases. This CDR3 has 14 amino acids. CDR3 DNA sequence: TGTGCCAGCAGTCGACAGGGTAGCACAGATACGCAGTATTTT. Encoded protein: CASSRQGSTDTQYF.

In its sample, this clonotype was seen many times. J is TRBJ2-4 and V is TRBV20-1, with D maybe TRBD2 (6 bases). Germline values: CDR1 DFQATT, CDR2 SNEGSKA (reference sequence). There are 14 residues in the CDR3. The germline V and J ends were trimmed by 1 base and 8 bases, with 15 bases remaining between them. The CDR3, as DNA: TGCAGTGCTAGAGTCGGGGGATCTCGCGACATTCAGTACTTC. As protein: CSARVGGSRDIQYF.

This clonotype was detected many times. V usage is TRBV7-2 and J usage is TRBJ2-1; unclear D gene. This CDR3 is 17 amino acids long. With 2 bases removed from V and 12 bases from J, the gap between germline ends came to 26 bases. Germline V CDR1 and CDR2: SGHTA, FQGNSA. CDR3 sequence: CASSLYLTLTRDVGQFF. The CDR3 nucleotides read TGTGCCAGCAGCTTATACTTAACCCTCACTCGAGACGTAGGGCAGTTCTTC. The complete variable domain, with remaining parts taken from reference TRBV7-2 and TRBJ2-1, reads GAGVSQSPSNKVTEKGKDVELRCDPISGHTALYWYRQSLGQGLEFLIYFQGNSAPDKSGLPSDRFSAERTGGSVSTLTIQRTQQEDSAVYLCASSLYLTLTRDVGQFFGPGTRLTVL.

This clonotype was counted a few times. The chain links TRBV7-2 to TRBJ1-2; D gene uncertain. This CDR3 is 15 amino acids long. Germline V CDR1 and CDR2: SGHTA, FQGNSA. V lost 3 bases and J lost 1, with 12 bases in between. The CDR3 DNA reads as TGTGCCAGCAGCTTTATCGCGGGGAATAACTATGGCTACACCTTC. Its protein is CASSFIAGNNYGYTF.

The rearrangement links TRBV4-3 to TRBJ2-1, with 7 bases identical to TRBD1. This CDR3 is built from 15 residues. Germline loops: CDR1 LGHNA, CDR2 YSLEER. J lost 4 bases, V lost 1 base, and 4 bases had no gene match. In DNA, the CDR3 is TGCGCCAGCAGCCAAGGGGGACAGCTATACAATGAGCAGTTCTTC. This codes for CASSQGGQLYNEQFF.